This T cell receptor (beta chain) comes out of a study of blood T cell repertoires in COVID-19. Some clones are missing from TCRdb's copy, which holds only in-frame ones; the method was immunoSEQ multiplex PCR. Of 120,000 to 150,000 clones listed, around nine tenths were seen once; the top ten hold about 10%. The source is a man in his fifties or sixties with active or convalescent COVID-19. The specimen was peripheral blood.

This CDR3 is CASSTRQGARNTEAFF. CDR3 in DNA: TGTGCCAGCAGCACCAGACAGGGGGCTAGGAACACTGAAGCTTTCTTT. The chain is built from TRBV5-6 and TRBJ1-1; 10 bases align to TRBD1. CDR3 length: 16 amino acids. CDR1 is SGHDT and CDR2 is YYEEEE in the germline V gene. Trimming took 4 bases from V and 1 from J; bases not matched to a gene: 7.